One sample yielded the 14 T cell receptor beta chains listed below, sequenced in a study of T cells after yellow fever vaccination. TCRdb re-called the 5' RACE reads with MiXCR, one entry per CDR3 protein. The table includes approximately 110,000 distinct CDR3 sequences, 6.5% to 8% detected once. Sequenced here: CD4+ T cells sorted from PBMCs, sampled 9 to 11 days after the first yellow fever vaccination. The receptors come from a man younger than 35 who received the YFV17D yellow fever vaccine.

This clonotype occurred many times. The rearrangement uses TRBV12-3 or TRBV12-4 and TRBJ2-3; 11 positions agree with TRBD2. With 6 bases clipped from V and 5 bases from J, the junction kept 7 bases outside the gene matches. The CDR3 sequence is 15 residues long. The CDR3 protein is CASRPPSGGRDTQYF. In DNA, the CDR3 is TGTGCCAGCAGACCCCCTAGCGGGGGGAGAGATACGCAGTATTTT.

Ten or more counts support this clonotype. The chain links TRBV25-1 to TRBJ2-1; no firm D call. CDR1 MGHDK and CDR2 SYGVNS come from the germline V gene. Between the trimmed V and J ends, which lost 5 bases and 5 bases, there was a span of 10 bases. The CDR3 covers 13 residues. The CDR3 protein is CASSTGSHNEQFF. The CDR3 bases are TGTGCCAGCAGTACGGGCAGCCACAATGAGCAGTTCTTC.

This clonotype was seen many times. This chain uses TRBV15 with TRBJ1-1; D is undetermined. V lost 5 bases to trimming and J lost 0 bases, with 10 bases between them. The CDR3 has 14 residues. The V gene's germline CDR1 is LNHNV and CDR2 YYDKDF (reference sequence). CDR3 loop: CATSPRHLNTEAFF. In nucleotides, the CDR3 is TGTGCCACCAGCCCCCGGCACCTGAACACTGAAGCTTTCTTT.

This clonotype was picked up many times. This chain joins TRBV5-5 and TRBJ2-7; no firm D call. CDR1 is SGHKS and CDR2 is YYEKEE in the germline V gene (reference sequence). V was cut by 0 bases and J by 5 bases, with 6 bases left in between. This CDR3 comprises 12 residues. The CDR3 nucleotides read TGTGCCAGCAGCTTGGTATACAACGAGCAGTACTTC. Amino acid sequence: CASSLVYNEQYF.

This clonotype was found many times. This chain connects TRBV12-3 or TRBV12-4 to TRBJ2-7, with D possibly being TRBD1 (6 bases). V was pared by 3 bases and J by 3 bases, with 15 bases between. The CDR3 extends over 15 amino acids. This chain's CDR3 is CASSFFGTRFYEQYF. CDR3 bases: TGTGCCAGCAGTTTCTTCGGGACACGTTTCTACGAGCAGTACTTC.

Ten or more counts support this clonotype. The genes are TRBV20-1 and TRBJ2-6, with D perhaps matching TRBD2 (5 bases). Germline V gene lookup returns CDR1 DFQATT and CDR2 SNEGSKA (reference sequence). CDR3 length equals 16 residues. Trimming took 3 bases from V and 0 from J, leaving 12 bases between them. The CDR3 reads CSARNLGSSGANVLTF. Written as DNA, the CDR3 is TGCAGTGCTAGGAACCTGGGGAGCTCTGGGGCCAACGTCCTGACTTTC.

This clonotype was detected ten times or more. This chain connects TRBV20-1 to TRBJ1-4; D is possibly TRBD1 (5 bases). Per germline, CDR1 DFQATT and CDR2 SNEGSKA (reference sequence). The CDR3 sequence is 12 residues long. V was trimmed by 5 bases and J by 10 bases, leaving 14 bases between them. The CDR3 DNA is TGCAGTGCTCGCAGGGAAAGTGGAAAACTGTTTTTT. Its protein is CSARRESGKLFF.

This clonotype was recorded at least ten times. The germline gene is not matched at one end of the junction; a read error may be the cause. This chain connects TRBV5-1 to TRBJ2-1; D call uncertain. The germline CDR1 and CDR2 sequences are SGHRS and YFSETQ. The CDR3 extends over 15 amino acids. CDR3 protein: CASSAWASSDNEQFF. CDR3 DNA: TGCGCCAGCAGCGCGTGGGCCTCCTCCGACAATGAGCAGTTCTTC.

This clonotype was seen many times. The chain employs TRBV20-1 and TRBJ2-1; D unclear. The CDR3 spans 11 residues. The germline gives CDR1 DFQATT, CDR2 SNEGSKA (reference sequence). Between the trimmed V and J ends, which lost 6 bases and 12 bases, there was a span of 15 bases. This CDR3 reads CSASAHLGQFF. The CDR3 coding sequence is TGCAGTGCATCAGCCCATCTTGGGCAGTTCTTC.

This clonotype appeared many times. CDR3 sequence (DNA): TGTGCCAGCAGCTTATTGGTGGGGGCGCCGAGCAATCAGCCCCAGCATTTT. Translated: CASSLLVGAPSNQPQHF. The rearrangement uses TRBV7-2 and TRBJ1-5, with D maybe TRBD1 (6 bases). This CDR3 has 17 residues. V lost 2 bases to trimming and J lost 1 base, with 15 bases between them. CDR1 SGHTA and CDR2 FQGNSA come from the germline V gene.

This clonotype was seen many times. The chain recombines TRBV4-3 with TRBJ2-2; D is unresolved. CDR1 and CDR2 (germline): LGHNA, YSLEER. The CDR3 is 14 amino acids. Trimming took off 1 base at V and 5 bases at J, with 8 bases between the two ends. The chain's CDR3 is CASSQVLSTGELFF. The CDR3 coding sequence is TGCGCCAGCAGCCAAGTTCTAAGTACCGGGGAGCTGTTTTTT.

The table lists this clonotype with many counts. The gene calls are TRBV6-5 and TRBJ2-5, with 7 bases aligning to TRBD2. The CDR3 spans 13 residues. Germline V lookup: CDR1 MNHEY, CDR2 SVGAGI. Germline trimming cut 4 bases from V and 3 bases from J; bases unmatched to any gene: 2. The CDR3 DNA reads as TGTGCCAGCAGTTGGGGGGGGAAAGAGACCCAGTACTTC. The encoded protein is CASSWGGKETQYF.

This clonotype was seen repeatedly, ten times or more. This sequence joins TRBV7-7 and TRBJ2-2, with a tentative D call TRBD2 (7 bases). CDR1 is SSHAT, CDR2 FNYEAQ, per germline (reference sequence). The CDR3 is 14 amino acids. V was pared by 10 bases and J by 4 bases, with 16 bases between. The CDR3 is CAIGGGPTTGELFF. CDR3 DNA: TGTGCCATCGGCGGGGGCCCTACCACCGGGGAGCTGTTTTTT.

The V gene is TRBV5-6, the J gene TRBJ2-1, with D possibly matching TRBD2 (6 bases). The V end lost 0 bases, the J end lost 2 bases, and 15 bases lay between the germline ends. The CDR3 runs 17 residues. Germline CDR1 and CDR2: SGHDT and YYEEEE. Written as DNA, the CDR3 is TGTGCCAGCAGCTTGGTGGGCCCGGGAGTGCCCTACAATGAGCAGTTCTTC. Its translation: CASSLVGPGVPYNEQFF.